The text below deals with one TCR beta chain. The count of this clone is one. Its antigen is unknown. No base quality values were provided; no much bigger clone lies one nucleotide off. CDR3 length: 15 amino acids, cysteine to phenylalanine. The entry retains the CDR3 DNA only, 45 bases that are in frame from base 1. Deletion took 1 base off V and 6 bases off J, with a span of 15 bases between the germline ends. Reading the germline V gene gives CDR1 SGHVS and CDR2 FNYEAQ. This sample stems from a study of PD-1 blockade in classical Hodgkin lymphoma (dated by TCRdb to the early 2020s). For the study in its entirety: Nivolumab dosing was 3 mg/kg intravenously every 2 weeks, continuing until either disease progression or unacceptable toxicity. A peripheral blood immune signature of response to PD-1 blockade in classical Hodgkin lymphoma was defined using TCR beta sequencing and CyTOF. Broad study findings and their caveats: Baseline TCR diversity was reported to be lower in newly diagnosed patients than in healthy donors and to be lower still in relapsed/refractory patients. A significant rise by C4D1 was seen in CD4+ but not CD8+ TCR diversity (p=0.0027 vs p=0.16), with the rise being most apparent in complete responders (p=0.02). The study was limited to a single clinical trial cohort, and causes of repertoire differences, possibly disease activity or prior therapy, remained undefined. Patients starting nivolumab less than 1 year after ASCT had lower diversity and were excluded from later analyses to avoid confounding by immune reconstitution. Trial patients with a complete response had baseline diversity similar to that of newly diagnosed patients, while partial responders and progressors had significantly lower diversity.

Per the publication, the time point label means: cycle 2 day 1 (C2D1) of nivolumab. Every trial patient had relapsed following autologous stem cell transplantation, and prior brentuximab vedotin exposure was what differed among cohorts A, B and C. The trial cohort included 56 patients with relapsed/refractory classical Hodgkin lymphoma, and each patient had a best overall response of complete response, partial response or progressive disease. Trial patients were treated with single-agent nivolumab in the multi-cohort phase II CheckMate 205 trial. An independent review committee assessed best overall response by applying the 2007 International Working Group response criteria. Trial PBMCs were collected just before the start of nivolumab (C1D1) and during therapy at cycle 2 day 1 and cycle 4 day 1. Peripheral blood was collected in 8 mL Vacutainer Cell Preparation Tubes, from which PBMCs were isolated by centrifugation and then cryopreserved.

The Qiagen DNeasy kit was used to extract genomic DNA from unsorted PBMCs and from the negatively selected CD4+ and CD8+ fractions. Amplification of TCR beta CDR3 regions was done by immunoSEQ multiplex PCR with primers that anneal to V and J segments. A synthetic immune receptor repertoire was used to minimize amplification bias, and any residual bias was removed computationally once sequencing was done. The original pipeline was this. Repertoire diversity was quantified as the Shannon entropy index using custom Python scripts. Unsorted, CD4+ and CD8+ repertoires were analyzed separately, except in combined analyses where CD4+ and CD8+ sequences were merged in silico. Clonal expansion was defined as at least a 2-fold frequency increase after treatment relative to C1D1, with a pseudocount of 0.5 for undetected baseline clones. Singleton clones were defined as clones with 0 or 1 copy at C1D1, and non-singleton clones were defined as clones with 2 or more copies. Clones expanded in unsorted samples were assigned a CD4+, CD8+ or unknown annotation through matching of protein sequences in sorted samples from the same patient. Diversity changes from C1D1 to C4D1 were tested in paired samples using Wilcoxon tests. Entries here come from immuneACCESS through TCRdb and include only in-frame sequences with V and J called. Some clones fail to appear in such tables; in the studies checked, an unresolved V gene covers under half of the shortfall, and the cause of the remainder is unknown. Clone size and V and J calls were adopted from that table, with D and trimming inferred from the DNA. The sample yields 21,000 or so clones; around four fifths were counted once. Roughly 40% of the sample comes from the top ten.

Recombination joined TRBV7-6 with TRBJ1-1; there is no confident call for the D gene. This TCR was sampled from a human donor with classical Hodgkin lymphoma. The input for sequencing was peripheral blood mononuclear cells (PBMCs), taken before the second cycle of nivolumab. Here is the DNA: TGTGCCAGCAGCTTAGATGTAGGTCGGTCAGCTGAAGCTTTCTTT. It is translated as CASSLDVGRSAEAFF.